The 28 T cell receptor beta chains below all came from one sample that was sequenced in a study of blood T cell repertoires in COVID-19. The repertoire was sequenced with immunoSEQ multiplex PCR; TCRdb's copy has only in-frame clones and lacks some. The table records roughly 160,000 clones, roughly 84% of them present only once. Sequenced input: PBMCs or T cells enriched from blood (not recorded which). The receptors stem from a man between 60 and 70 years old who had recovered from COVID-19.

This clone has just one count. V usage is TRBV21-1 and J usage is TRBJ1-6; the DNA was not used to check the table's D call, TRBD1. TRBV21-1 is given as a pseudogene. The CDR3 is 18 amino acids. As DNA, the CDR3 is TGTGCCAGCAGCAAGAAGGCGTACAGGAACTTTTATAATTCACCCCTCCACTTT. Its protein is CASSKKAYRNFYNSPLHF.

This chain joins TRBV10-3 and TRBJ1-6; 9 bases agree with TRBD1. This CDR3 is built from 16 residues. The V gene end was trimmed by 5 bases and the J gene end by 7 bases; junction bases not matched to a gene: 9. CDR1 is ENHRY and CDR2 is SYGVKD in the germline V gene. Written as DNA, the CDR3 is TGTGCCATCAGTCGCAGTTCCGGGACAGGGAATTCACCCCTCCACTTT. Translating it yields CAISRSSGTGNSPLHF.

V usage is TRBV10-3 and J usage is TRBJ2-3, with 8 positions matching TRBD2. V lost 4 bases to trimming and J lost 3 bases; unmatched junction nucleotides: 6. Germline V gene lookup returns CDR1 ENHRY and CDR2 SYGVKD. This CDR3 is 15 amino acids long. CDR3 nucleotides: TGTGCCATCAGTGCGGCTAGCGGGCCAACAGATACGCAGTATTTT. This sequence encodes CAISAASGPTDTQYF.

This clone appeared once. A much larger clone differs from this one at a single base, so this may be a read error. V is TRBV12-3 or TRBV12-4 and J is TRBJ2-1; TRBD2 matches at 7 bases. The CDR3 covers 12 residues. The CDR3 region has the DNA TGTGCCAGCAGCCTCGCAGCGGGATCTACACTCTTC. The encoded protein is CASSLAAGSTLF.

This chain uses TRBV29-1 with TRBJ2-5; 12 bases align to TRBD1. CDR3 length equals 15 residues. Germline CDR1 and CDR2: SQVTM and ANQGSEA. With 4 bases clipped from V and 6 bases from J, the junction kept 9 bases outside the gene matches. DNA of the CDR3: TGCAGCGTTGGAAAAAGGGACAGGGGGCAACAGACCCAGTACTTC. Translation gives CSVGKRDRGQQTQYF.

The genes are TRBV7-2 and TRBJ2-2; no clear D. The CDR3 is made up of 13 amino acids. Trimming took off 2 bases at V and 5 bases at J, with 6 bases between the two ends. Germline V gives CDR1 SGHTA, CDR2 FQGNSA. The DNA for the CDR3 is TGTGCCAGCAGCTTATTAGCAACCGGGGAGCTGTTTTTT. Residues: CASSLLATGELFF.

The V call is TRBV11-3, the J call TRBJ2-3; 9 bases align to TRBD2. Trimming cost V 1 base and J 4 bases; bases outside gene matches: 6. Germline V CDR1 and CDR2: SGHNT, YENEEA. This CDR3 has 16 amino acids. Written as DNA, the CDR3 is TGTGCCAGCAGCTTAGTAGCGGGGGTCTCTCCAGATACGCAGTATTTT. This translates into CASSLVAGVSPDTQYF.

Worth noting for this clone: Sequence at one end of the junction differs from germline and may be a read error. The gene calls are TRBV2 and TRBJ1-5; tentatively, D is TRBD1 (6 bases). The germline V gene encodes CDR1 SNHLY and CDR2 FYNNEI. The CDR3 extends over 13 amino acids. The CDR3 nucleotides read TGTGCCAGCAGTATTGGCCGAGGACAGCCCCAGCTTTTT. It codes for CASSIGRGQPQLF.

The chain recombines TRBV15 with TRBJ1-5; 9 bases match TRBD1. The junction had 9 bases not matched to a gene; V was cut back by 0 bases and J by 0 bases. The CDR3 runs 19 residues. In germline, CDR1 is LNHNV, CDR2 YYDKDF (reference sequence). This CDR3 is CATSREVMGQGYSNQPQHF. Here the CDR3 DNA reads TGTGCCACCAGCAGAGAAGTCATGGGACAGGGCTATAGCAATCAGCCCCAGCATTTT.

This chain connects TRBV7-9 to TRBJ2-1, with a tentative D call TRBD2 (6 bases). Trimming stripped 4 bases from V and 13 bases from J, with 14 bases between. The CDR3 runs 12 residues. Looked up from germline, CDR1 is SEHNR and CDR2 is FQNEAQ (reference sequence). The CDR3 DNA follows: TGTGCCAGCAGCTATTTTACCGGGAGCCAGTTCTTC. Residues: CASSYFTGSQFF.

V gene TRBV30 combines with J gene TRBJ1-5; D is unresolved. This CDR3 region has 15 residues. V was cut by 0 bases and J by 4 bases, with 13 bases left in between. Per the germline V gene, CDR1 is GTSNPN and CDR2 is SVGIG (reference sequence). CDR3 residues: CAWSVGAAGNQPQHF. The CDR3, as DNA: TGTGCCTGGAGTGTAGGAGCGGCCGGAAATCAGCCCCAGCATTTT.

The genes are TRBV29-1 and TRBJ1-4, with 12 bases matching TRBD1. Germline values: CDR1 SQVTM, CDR2 ANQGSEA. With V trimmed by 3 bases and J by 11 bases, 4 bases remained unmatched. The CDR3 is made up of 13 amino acids. DNA for the CDR3: TGCAGCGTTGAGGGACAGGGGGCGCAGAAACTGTTTTTT. Its translation is CSVEGQGAQKLFF.

The J gene is TRBJ2-1, the V gene TRBV4-1; no definite D call. Germline CDR1 MGHRA, CDR2 YSYEKL. CDR3 length equals 14 residues. V lost 4 bases, J lost 4 bases, and 11 bases lay in between. The CDR3 reads CASSPAGSYNEQFF. CDR3 bases: TGCGCCAGCAGCCCAGCCGGGTCTTACAATGAGCAGTTCTTC.

This sequence joins TRBV5-6 and TRBJ1-2; TRBD1 matches 10 bases. V trimming: 2 bases; J trimming: 4 bases; junction bases outside the gene matches: 8. Germline V gene lookup returns CDR1 SGHDT and CDR2 YYEEEE. The CDR3 runs 16 residues. CDR3 bases: TGTGCCAGCAGCTTAGGACAGGGGGGCTTCTCCTATGGCTACACCTTC. Protein: CASSLGQGGFSYGYTF.

J is TRBJ2-7 and V is TRBV27; 9 bases are shared with TRBD2. The CDR3 extends over 15 amino acids. Germline V gives CDR1 MNHEY, CDR2 SMNVEV (reference sequence). The J segment lost 3 bases and the V segment lost 5 bases, leaving 8 bases of the junction unmatched. Here the CDR3 reads CASSATSGPIYEQYF. For the CDR3, the DNA is TGTGCCAGCAGTGCTACTAGCGGGCCTATCTACGAGCAGTACTTC.

The chain carries TRBV6-5 and TRBJ2-2; 8 bases are a match to TRBD2. Losses at the gene ends were 6 bases for V and 4 bases for J; bases not matched to a gene: 4. Looked up from germline, CDR1 is MNHEY and CDR2 is SVGAGI. The CDR3 runs to 14 residues. CDR3 DNA sequence: TGTGCCAGCAGATTAGCGGGGATCACCGGGGAGCTGTTTTTT. This translates into CASRLAGITGELFF.

The chain uses TRBV9 and TRBJ2-1; TRBD2 aligns across 13 bases. CDR1 and CDR2 from the germline V gene are SGDLS and YYNGEE. The CDR3 has 16 residues. Trimming took 2 bases from V and 4 from J; bases not matched to a gene: 3. The CDR3 spells CASSVLLAGGYNEQFF. The DNA of the CDR3 is TGTGCCAGCAGCGTGTTACTAGCGGGGGGGTACAATGAGCAGTTCTTC.

This chain uses TRBV7-2 with TRBJ2-1; the D gene is possibly TRBD1 (6 bases). V dropped 1 base and J dropped 10 bases, with 11 bases sitting between them. There are 13 residues in the CDR3. CDR1 is SGHTA, CDR2 FQGNSA, per germline. In DNA form, the CDR3 reads TGTGCCAGCAGCTTAGAAGTGGGGGCGGAGCAGTTCTTC. It translates to CASSLEVGAEQFF.

This chain joins TRBV6-5 and TRBJ2-7; D call uncertain. V lost 2 bases to trimming and J lost 7 bases, with 15 bases between them. The length of the CDR3 is 14 residues. The germline V gene encodes CDR1 MNHEY and CDR2 SVGAGI. The CDR3 bases are TGTGCCAGCAGTTACAATGGGCCCATTGGGGAGCAGTACTTC. This translates into CASSYNGPIGEQYF.

This sequence joins TRBV7-3 and TRBJ2-1; tentatively, D is TRBD1 (7 bases). Germline V gives CDR1 SGHTA, CDR2 FQGTGA. Trimming removed 6 bases from V and 1 base from J, with 13 bases in between. The CDR3 covers 15 residues. The CDR3 is CASSSAGQSYNEQFF. For the CDR3, the DNA is TGTGCCAGCAGTTCTGCGGGACAGTCCTACAATGAGCAGTTCTTC.

This clone turned up a few times. The chain carries TRBV18 and TRBJ2-7; D perhaps matches TRBD1 (6 bases). The CDR3 is 12 amino acids. With 2 bases removed from V and 6 bases from J, the gap between germline ends came to 8 bases. Germline loops: CDR1 KGHSH, CDR2 LQKENI. For the CDR3, the DNA is TGTGCCAGCTCACCAAACAGGGCCGAGCAGTACTTC. Amino acid sequence: CASSPNRAEQYF.

The chain joins TRBV29-1 to TRBJ1-1; tentative D call: TRBD1 (6 bases). Trimming removed 8 bases from V and 5 bases from J, with 18 bases in between. The CDR3 is 13 amino acids. Germline CDR1 and CDR2: SQVTM and ANQGSEA. Here the CDR3 reads CSPREQGRTEAFF. CDR3 DNA: TGCAGCCCGAGGGAACAGGGCCGGACTGAAGCTTTCTTT.

The J gene is TRBJ2-2, the V gene TRBV5-1; D ambiguous. Germline V gene lookup returns CDR1 SGHRS and CDR2 YFSETQ. The CDR3 extends over 16 amino acids. The germline V and J ends were trimmed by 0 bases and 7 bases, with 16 bases remaining between them. The CDR3 DNA reads as TGCGCCAGCAGCTTGGGTCTAGTCCGACCGGGCGGGGAGCTGTTTTTT. Translation: CASSLGLVRPGGELFF.

This clone occurred once. This chain links TRBV5-4 with TRBJ2-3; D is perhaps TRBD1 (8 bases). Between the trimmed V and J ends, which lost 1 base and 4 bases, there was a span of 16 bases. The CDR3 totals 16 residues. The V gene's germline CDR1 is SGHNT and CDR2 YYREEE (reference sequence). Here the CDR3 reads CASSLPRTGRADTQYF. CDR3 coding DNA: TGTGCCAGCAGCTTGCCAAGGACAGGGAGGGCAGATACGCAGTATTTT.

As for this clone: A read error may produce the germline difference seen at one junction end. J is TRBJ2-1 and V is TRBV11-2; D possibly corresponds to TRBD1 (6 bases). Germline-derived CDR1 and CDR2 are SGHAT and FQNNGV. The CDR3 spans 16 residues. In DNA, the CDR3 is TGTGCCAGCAGTTTAGGGAATTCCAGGGGTTACAATGAGCAGTTCTTC. Protein sequence: CASSLGNSRGYNEQFF.

The rearrangement uses TRBV18 and TRBJ1-4, with 7 bases aligning to TRBD1. V lost 4 bases to trimming and J lost 7 bases; unmatched junction nucleotides: 6. This CDR3 spans 14 amino acids. Germline CDR1 and CDR2: KGHSH and LQKENI. The CDR3 reads CASSQRQGSEKLFF. CDR3 bases: TGTGCCAGCTCACAAAGACAGGGCAGTGAAAAACTGTTTTTT.

Only one count was recorded for this clone. The V call is TRBV7-2, the J call TRBJ1-6, with TRBD1 matching over 11 bases. The CDR3 runs to 17 residues. Looked up from germline, CDR1 is SGHTA and CDR2 is FQGNSA. The J segment lost 9 bases and the V segment lost 1 base, leaving 8 bases of the junction unmatched. This CDR3 is CASSLGMGTGGGSPLHF. DNA of the CDR3: TGTGCCAGCAGCTTAGGCATGGGGACAGGGGGTGGTTCACCCCTCCACTTT.

This rearrangement joins TRBV10-3 to TRBJ1-5; weak D call: TRBD1 (5 bases). The CDR3 consists of 16 residues. Germline CDR1 and CDR2: ENHRY and SYGVKD. Trimming shortened V by 3 bases and J by 0 bases, and 12 bases separated the two germline ends. The CDR3 DNA reads as TGTGCCATCAGTGATAGTGGAGGGGATAGCAATCAGCCCCAGCATTTT. Translating it yields CAISDSGGDSNQPQHF.